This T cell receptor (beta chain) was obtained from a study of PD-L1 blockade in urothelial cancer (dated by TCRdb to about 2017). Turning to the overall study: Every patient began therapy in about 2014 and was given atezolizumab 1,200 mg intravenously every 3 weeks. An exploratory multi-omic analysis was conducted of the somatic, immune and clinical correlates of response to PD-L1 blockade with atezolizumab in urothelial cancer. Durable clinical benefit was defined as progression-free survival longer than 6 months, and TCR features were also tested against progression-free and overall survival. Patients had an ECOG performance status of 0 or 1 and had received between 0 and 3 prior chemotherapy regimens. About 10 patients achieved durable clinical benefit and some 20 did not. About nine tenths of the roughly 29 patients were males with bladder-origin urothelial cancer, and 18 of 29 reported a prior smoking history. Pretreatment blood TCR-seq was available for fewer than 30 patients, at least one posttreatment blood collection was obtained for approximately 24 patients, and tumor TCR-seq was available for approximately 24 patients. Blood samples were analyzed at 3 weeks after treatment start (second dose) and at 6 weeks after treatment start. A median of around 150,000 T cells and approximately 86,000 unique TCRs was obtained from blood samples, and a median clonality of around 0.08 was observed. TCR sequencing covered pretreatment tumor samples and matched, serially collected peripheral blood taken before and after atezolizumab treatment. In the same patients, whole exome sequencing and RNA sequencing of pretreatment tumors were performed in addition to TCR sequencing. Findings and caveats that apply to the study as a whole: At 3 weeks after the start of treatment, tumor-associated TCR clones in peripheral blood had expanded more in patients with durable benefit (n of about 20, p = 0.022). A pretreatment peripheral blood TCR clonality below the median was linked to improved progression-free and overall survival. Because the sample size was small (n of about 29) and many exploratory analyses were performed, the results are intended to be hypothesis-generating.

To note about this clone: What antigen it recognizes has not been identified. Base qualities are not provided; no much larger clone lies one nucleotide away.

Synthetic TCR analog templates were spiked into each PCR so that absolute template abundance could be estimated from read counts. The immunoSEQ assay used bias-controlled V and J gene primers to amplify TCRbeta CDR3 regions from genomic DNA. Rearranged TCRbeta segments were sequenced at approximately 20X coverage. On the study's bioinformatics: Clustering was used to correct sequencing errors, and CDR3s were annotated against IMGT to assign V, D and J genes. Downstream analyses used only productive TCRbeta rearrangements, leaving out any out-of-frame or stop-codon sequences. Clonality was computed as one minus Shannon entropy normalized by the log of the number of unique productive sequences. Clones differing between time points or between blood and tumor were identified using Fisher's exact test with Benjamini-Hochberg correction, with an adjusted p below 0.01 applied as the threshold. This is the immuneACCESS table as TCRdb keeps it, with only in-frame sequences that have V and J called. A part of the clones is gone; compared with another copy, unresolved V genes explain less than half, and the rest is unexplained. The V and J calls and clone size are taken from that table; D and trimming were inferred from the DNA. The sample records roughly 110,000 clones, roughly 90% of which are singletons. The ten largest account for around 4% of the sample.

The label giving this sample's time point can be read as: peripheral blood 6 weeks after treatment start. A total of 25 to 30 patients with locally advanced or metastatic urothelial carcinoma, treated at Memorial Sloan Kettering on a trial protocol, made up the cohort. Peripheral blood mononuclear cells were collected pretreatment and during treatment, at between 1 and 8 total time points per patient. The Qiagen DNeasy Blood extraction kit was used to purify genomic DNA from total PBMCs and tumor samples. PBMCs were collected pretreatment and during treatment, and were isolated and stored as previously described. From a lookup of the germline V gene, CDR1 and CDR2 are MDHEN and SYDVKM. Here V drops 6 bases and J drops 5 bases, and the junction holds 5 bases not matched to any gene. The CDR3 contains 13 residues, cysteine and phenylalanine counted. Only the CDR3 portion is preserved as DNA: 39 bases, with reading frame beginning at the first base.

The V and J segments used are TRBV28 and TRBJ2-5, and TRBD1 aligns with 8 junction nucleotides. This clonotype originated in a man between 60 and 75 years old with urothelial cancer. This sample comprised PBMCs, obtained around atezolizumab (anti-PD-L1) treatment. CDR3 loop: CASSRTGRETQYF. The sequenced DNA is TGTGCCAGCAGCAGGACAGGGCGGGAGACCCAGTACTTC.